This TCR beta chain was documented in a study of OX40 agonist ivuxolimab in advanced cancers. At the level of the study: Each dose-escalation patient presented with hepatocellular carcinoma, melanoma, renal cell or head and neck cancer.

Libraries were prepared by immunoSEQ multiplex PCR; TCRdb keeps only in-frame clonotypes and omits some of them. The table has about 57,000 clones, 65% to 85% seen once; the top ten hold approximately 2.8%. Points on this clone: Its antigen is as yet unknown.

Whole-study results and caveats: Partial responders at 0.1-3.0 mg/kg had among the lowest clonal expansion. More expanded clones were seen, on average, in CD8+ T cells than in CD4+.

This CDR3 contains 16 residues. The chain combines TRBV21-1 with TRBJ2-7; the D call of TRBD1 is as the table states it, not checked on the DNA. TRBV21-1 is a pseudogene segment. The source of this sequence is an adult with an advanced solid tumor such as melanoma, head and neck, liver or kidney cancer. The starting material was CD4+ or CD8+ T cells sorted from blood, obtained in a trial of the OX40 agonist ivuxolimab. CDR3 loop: CASSPRWGRASYEQYF. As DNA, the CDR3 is TGTGCCAGCAGCCCTAGGTGGGGCAGGGCCTCCTACGAGCAGTACTTC.